This TCR beta chain was obtained from a study of T cell responses to AZD1222 COVID-19 vaccine. Study-level results: Only a handful of AZD1222 recipients were seropositive at baseline. Repertoires in all cases were sampled only once the peak T cell response had passed. Donor demographics were predominantly white British with a female majority; clonal diversity may be underestimated.

With respect to this clone: The antigen remains undetermined. Other DNA variants within this sample encode the same CDR3.

The CDR3 consists of 13 residues. Trimming stripped 3 bases from V and 1 base from J, with 6 bases between. The V gene's germline CDR1 is MNHEY and CDR2 SVGAGI. Sequencing was performed with immunoSEQ multiplex PCR; in TCRdb, only in-frame clones are kept and a portion is missing. The sample records tens of thousands of clones, around 90% being singletons. The chain uses TRBV6-5 and TRBJ1-1, with D unclear. This TCR was sampled from an adult who received the AZD1222 COVID-19 vaccine. The sample in question was peripheral blood, obtained 28 days after the second AZD1222 dose. The CDR3 coding sequence is TGTGCCAGCAGTTATTCCAGGAACACTGAAGCTTTCTTT. It specifies CASSYSRNTEAFF.